These 17 T cell receptor beta chains were sequenced from one sample in a study of T cells after yellow fever vaccination. MiXCR, applied by TCRdb to the 5' RACE reads, yields one record per CDR3 protein. The sample includes around 320,000 distinct CDR3 sequences, under 9% of them seen just once. Sample: CD4+ T cells sorted from PBMCs, taken 5 days after the yellow fever booster vaccination. These receptors were collected from a man aged 18-30 years who received the YFV17D yellow fever vaccine.

The chain has TRBV15 and TRBJ2-7; 7 bases are shared with TRBD1. The CDR3 sequence is 14 residues long. Germline lookup yields CDR1 LNHNV and CDR2 YYDKDF (reference sequence). Trimming removed 2 bases from V and 0 bases from J; junction bases left unmatched: 1. The CDR3 DNA is TGTGCCACCAGCAGATACAGGGGCTCCTACGAGCAGTACGTC. Translated, it gives CATSRYRGSYEQYV.

The rearrangement links TRBV12-3 or TRBV12-4 to TRBJ1-2; 9 nucleotides agree with TRBD1. The CDR3 has 14 residues. With V trimmed by 6 bases and J by 8 bases, 10 bases remained unmatched. In DNA, the CDR3 is TGTGCCAGCAGACTCACAGGGGGCACAGGAGGCTACACCTTC. Translating gives CASRLTGGTGGYTF.

The chain is built from TRBV5-1 and TRBJ2-7; D ambiguous. Germline CDR1 is SGHRS and CDR2 is YFSETQ. This CDR3 has 15 residues. V was shortened by 4 bases and J by 4 bases, with 18 bases between the two germline ends. CDR3 region: CASSVAPASIYEQYV. The CDR3 region has the DNA TGCGCCAGCAGCGTGGCTCCGGCCAGCATTTACGAGCAGTACGTC.

V usage is TRBV6-4 and J usage is TRBJ2-3; 9 nucleotides align to TRBD2. J was trimmed by 4 bases and V by 5 bases; bases with no gene match: 4. The CDR3 runs 14 residues. Germline lookup yields CDR1 MRHNA and CDR2 SNTAGT. The CDR3 sequence is CASSMTSGPDTQYF. The CDR3, as DNA: TGTGCCAGCAGTATGACTAGCGGACCAGATACGCAGTATTTT.

The table lists this clonotype with a few counts. The gene calls are TRBV10-3 and TRBJ2-3; tentatively, D is TRBD1 or TRBD2 (5 bases each). This CDR3 contains 18 residues. V lost 10 bases to trimming and J lost 3 bases, with 29 bases between them. The V gene's germline CDR1 is ENHRY and CDR2 SYGVKD. The CDR3 DNA reads TGTGCCAGCTCGTGGGTAGGGGCGAGAGGGAAAGTAACAGATACGCAGTATTTT. It encodes CASSWVGARGKVTDTQYF.

This clonotype was observed a few times. V usage is TRBV28 and J usage is TRBJ1-3; no definite D call. The germline gives CDR1 MDHEN, CDR2 SYDVKM. Trimming cost V 3 bases and J 1 base, with 13 bases left between them. The CDR3 is 16 amino acids. CDR3 protein: CASSLPGDWSGNTIYF. In DNA, the CDR3 is TGTGCCAGCAGTTTGCCCGGGGATTGGTCTGGAAACACCATATATTTT.

This clonotype has more than one count but fewer than ten. The rearrangement uses TRBV5-1 and TRBJ2-1; a possible D gene is TRBD2 (5 bases). The germline V gene encodes CDR1 SGHRS and CDR2 YFSETQ. The CDR3 loop spans 15 amino acids. V gave up 1 base and J gave up 4 bases, with 12 bases separating them. This CDR3 is CASSLRRGDYNEQFF. As DNA, the CDR3 is TGCGCCAGCAGCTTGCGACGGGGAGATTACAATGAGCAGTTCTTC.

The chain uses TRBV19 and TRBJ1-5; the D is unclear. The V gene lost 5 bases and the J gene lost 8 bases, with 10 bases spanning the gap. The CDR3 is 12 amino acids. The V gene's germline CDR1 is LNHDA and CDR2 SQIVND (reference sequence). The CDR3 DNA reads as TGTGCCAGTAGTCTGCGGTTTGAGCCCCAGCATTTT. It specifies CASSLRFEPQHF.

This clonotype has only a few counts. Here the CDR3 reads CASSQSGVDNSPLHF. The CDR3 DNA reads TGTGCCAGCTCACAGTCCGGGGTTGATAATTCACCCCTCCACTTT. The V and J genes are TRBV18 and TRBJ1-6; D gene unclear. This CDR3 is built from 15 residues. CDR1 and CDR2 from the germline V gene are KGHSH and LQKENI. Deletions cut 4 bases from V and 5 bases from J, with 12 bases between. The full variable domain, rest sourced from reference TRBV18 and TRBJ1-6, is NAGVMQNPRHLVRRRGQEARLRCSPMKGHSHVYWYRQLPEEGLKFMVYLQKENIIDESGMPKERFSAEFPKEGPSILRIQQVVRGDSAAYFCASSQSGVDNSPLHFGNGTRLTVT.

This clonotype was seen a handful of times. V gene TRBV10-3 combines with J gene TRBJ2-1; TRBD1 agrees at 10 bases. The CDR3 covers 15 residues. Per germline, CDR1 ENHRY and CDR2 SYGVKD. Losses at the gene ends were 6 bases for V and 5 bases for J; bases not matched to a gene: 7. The CDR3: CAISNGQGGDNEQFF. In nucleotides, the CDR3 is TGTGCCATCAGCAACGGACAGGGGGGCGACAATGAGCAGTTCTTC.

The rearrangement joins TRBV15 to TRBJ2-5, with D possibly TRBD1 on 5 matching bases. Germline V gives CDR1 LNHNV, CDR2 YYDKDF (reference sequence). Trimming took 3 bases from V and 2 from J, leaving 10 bases between them. CDR3 size: 14 residues. The CDR3 bases are TGTGCCACCAGCAGCCGACAGCCGCAAGAGACCCAGTACTTC. Its translation is CATSSRQPQETQYF.

V usage is TRBV6-5 and J usage is TRBJ2-3; tentative D call: TRBD2 (7 bases). V was trimmed by 5 bases and J by 4 bases, leaving 13 bases between them. CDR3 length: 14 amino acids. Germline-derived CDR1 and CDR2 are MNHEY and SVGAGI. The CDR3 DNA reads TGTGCCAGCAGTCCCCCGGGGGGCCCAGATACGCAGTATTTT. Its protein product is CASSPPGGPDTQYF.

This clonotype was seen more than once but under ten times. V is TRBV11-2 and J is TRBJ1-6; D ambiguous. Germline CDR1 reads SGHAT; CDR2 reads FQNNGV. V lost 6 bases and J lost 9, with 12 bases in between. CDR3 length equals 13 residues. The CDR3 sequence: CASRRIGSSPLHF. The DNA of the CDR3 is TGTGCCAGCAGACGTATCGGGAGTTCACCCCTCCACTTT. The whole variable domain, filled in from reference TRBV11-2 and TRBJ1-6, reads EAGVAQSPRYKIIEKRQSVAFWCNPISGHATLYWYQQILGQGPKLLIQFQNNGVVDDSQLPKDRFSAERLKGVDSTLKIQPAKLEDSAVYLCASRRIGSSPLHFGNGTRLTVT.

In this sample, this clonotype turned up a few times. The chain is built from TRBV6-1 and TRBJ1-5; no firm D call. Trimming shortened V by 0 bases and J by 0 bases, and 15 bases separated the two germline ends. Looked up from germline, CDR1 is MNHNS and CDR2 is SASEGT. The CDR3 contains 18 residues. CDR3 bases: TGTGCCAGCAGTGAAGCGAGAGGGTGGGGATATAGCAATCAGCCCCAGCATTTT. This translates into CASSEARGWGYSNQPQHF.

This clonotype showed up just a few times. This sequence joins TRBV12-3 or TRBV12-4 and TRBJ2-7; D possibly corresponds to TRBD2 (5 bases). The V end lost 2 bases, the J end lost 2 bases, and 16 bases lay between the germline ends. The CDR3 consists of 16 residues. CDR3 coding DNA: TGTGCCAGCAGTTTAAATTATGGCAGGAGGACCTACGAGCAGTACTTC. Translating it yields CASSLNYGRRTYEQYF.

The V gene is TRBV7-3, the J gene TRBJ1-4; D is perhaps TRBD1 (6 bases). Germline CDR1 SGHTA, CDR2 FQGTGA. The V and J ends lost 3 bases and 3 bases respectively, with 11 bases between them. This CDR3 spans 15 amino acids. The CDR3 region is CASSLNRVPNEKLFF. The CDR3 DNA follows: TGTGCCAGCAGCTTGAACAGGGTTCCTAATGAAAAACTGTTTTTT.

This clonotype was counted between two and nine times. The rearrangement uses TRBV6-2 or TRBV6-3 and TRBJ2-1; 14 bases are shared with TRBD2. Germline loops: CDR1 MNHEY, CDR2 SVGEGT. The CDR3 is 19 amino acids. Trimming at V came to 5 bases and at J to 1 base, leaving 10 bases not matched to a gene. For the CDR3, the DNA is TGTGCCAGCAGTACTCGGACTAGCGGGGGGACAGCTTCCTACAATGAGCAGTTCTTC. Its protein product is CASSTRTSGGTASYNEQFF.